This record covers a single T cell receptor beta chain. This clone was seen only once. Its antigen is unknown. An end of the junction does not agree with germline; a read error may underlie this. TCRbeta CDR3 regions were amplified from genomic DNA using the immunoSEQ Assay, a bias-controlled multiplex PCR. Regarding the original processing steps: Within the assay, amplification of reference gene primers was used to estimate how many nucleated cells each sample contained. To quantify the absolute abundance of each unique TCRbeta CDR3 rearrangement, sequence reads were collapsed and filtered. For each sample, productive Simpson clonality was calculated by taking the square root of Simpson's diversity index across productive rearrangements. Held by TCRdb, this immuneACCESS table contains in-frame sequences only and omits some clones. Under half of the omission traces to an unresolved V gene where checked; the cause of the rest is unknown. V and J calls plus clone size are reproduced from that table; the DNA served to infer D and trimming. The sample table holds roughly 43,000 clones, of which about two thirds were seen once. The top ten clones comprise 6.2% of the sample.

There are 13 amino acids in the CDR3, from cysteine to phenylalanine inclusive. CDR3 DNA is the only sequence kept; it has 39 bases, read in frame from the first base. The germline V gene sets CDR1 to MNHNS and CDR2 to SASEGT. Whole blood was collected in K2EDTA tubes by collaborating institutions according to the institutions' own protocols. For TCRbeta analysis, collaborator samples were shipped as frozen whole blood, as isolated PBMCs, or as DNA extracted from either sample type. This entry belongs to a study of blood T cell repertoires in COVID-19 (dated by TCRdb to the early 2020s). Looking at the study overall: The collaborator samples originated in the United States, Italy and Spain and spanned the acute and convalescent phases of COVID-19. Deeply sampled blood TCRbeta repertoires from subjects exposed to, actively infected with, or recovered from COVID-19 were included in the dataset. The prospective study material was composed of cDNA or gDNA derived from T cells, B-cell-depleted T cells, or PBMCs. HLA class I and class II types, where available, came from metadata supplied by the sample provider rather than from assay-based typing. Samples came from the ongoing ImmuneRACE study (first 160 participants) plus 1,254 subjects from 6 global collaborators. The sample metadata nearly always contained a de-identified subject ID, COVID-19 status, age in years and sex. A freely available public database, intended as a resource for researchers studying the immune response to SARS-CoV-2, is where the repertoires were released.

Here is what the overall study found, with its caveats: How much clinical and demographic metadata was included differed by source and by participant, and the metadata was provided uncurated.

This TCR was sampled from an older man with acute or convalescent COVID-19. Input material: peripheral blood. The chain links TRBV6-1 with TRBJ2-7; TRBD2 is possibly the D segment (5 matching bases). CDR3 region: CASSEGSQYEQYF. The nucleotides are TGTGCCAGCAGCGAAGGGAGTCAGTACGAGCAGTACTTC.